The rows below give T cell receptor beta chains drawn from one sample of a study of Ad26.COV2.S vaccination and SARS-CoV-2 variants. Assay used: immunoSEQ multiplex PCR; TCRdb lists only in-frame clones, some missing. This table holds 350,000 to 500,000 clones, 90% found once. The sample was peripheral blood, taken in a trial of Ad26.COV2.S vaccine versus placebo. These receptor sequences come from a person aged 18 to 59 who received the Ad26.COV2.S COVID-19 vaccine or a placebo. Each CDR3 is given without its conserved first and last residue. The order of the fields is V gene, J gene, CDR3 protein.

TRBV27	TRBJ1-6	ASSSGRPSSYNSPLH
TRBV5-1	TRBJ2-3	ASSLAGQGTDTQY
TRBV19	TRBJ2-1	ASSSSGSRYNEQF
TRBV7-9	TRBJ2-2	ASSPFRDRGLDTGELF
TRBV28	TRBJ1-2	ASSSTGTADLYGYT
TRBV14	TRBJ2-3	ASSQDWARKDTQY
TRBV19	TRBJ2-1	ASSTQGQVNEQF
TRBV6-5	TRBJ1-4	ASIRQGNSEKLF
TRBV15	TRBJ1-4	ATSRDLSGKLF
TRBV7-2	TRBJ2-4	ASSLAVLAGIKNIQY
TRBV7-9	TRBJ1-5	ASSLNRDQPQH
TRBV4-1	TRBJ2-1	ASSQDPTSSEQF
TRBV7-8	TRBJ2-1	ASSLVRLGWGNEQF
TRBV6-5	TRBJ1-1	ASRYGGRNTEAF
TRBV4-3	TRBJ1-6	ASSQENRDNSPLH
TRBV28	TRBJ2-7	ASRGAGQGSYEQY
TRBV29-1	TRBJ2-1	SVAGILAGGPSSYNEQF
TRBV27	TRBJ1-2	ASSLGARADYGYT
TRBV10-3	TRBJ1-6	AIRQESSYNSPLH
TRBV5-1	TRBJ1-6	ASSLAYSLSPLH
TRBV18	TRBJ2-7	ASSPSSGINEQY
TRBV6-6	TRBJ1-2	ASSYAGTWGDGYT
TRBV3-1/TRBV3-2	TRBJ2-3	ASSQAGSEAVTDTQY
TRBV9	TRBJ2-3	ASSVEDRGGTDTQY
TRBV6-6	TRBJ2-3	ASSYSSPSSTDTQY
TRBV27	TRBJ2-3	ASSLGLGPTRGTQY
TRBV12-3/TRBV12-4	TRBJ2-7	ASTLQGEQY
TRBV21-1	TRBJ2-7	ASSKENRAYEQY
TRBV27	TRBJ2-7	ASSPGLAGVRQY
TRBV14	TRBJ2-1	ASSFGNEQF
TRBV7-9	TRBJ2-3	ASTGGEAVRDTQY
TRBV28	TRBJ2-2	ASSFGTNTGELF
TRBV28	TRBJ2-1	ASSLAPSGKSSYNEQF
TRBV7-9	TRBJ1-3	ASSLAGTGLGGNTIY
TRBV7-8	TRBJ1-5	ASSLFRPRGNQPQH
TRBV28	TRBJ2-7	ASSSLASSYEQY
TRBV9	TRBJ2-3	ASGEAAQY
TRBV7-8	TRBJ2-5	ASSFALAGAPGAQY
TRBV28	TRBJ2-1	ASSQDWKRYEQF
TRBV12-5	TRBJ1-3	ASGSGDRQNTIY
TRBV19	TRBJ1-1	ASSPRRTNTEAF
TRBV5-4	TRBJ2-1	ASTKGHNEQF
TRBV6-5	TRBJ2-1	AIAAGSYNEQF
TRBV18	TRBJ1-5	ASSLTDSNQPQH
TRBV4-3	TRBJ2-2	ASSLGLAANTGELF
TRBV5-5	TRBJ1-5	ASSSHSPYSRDQPQH
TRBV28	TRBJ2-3	ASSETRGRADTQY
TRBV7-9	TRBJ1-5	ASSLGTGSLNQPQH
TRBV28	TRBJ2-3	ASSLPGLAGGGTDTQY
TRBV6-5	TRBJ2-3	ASSYGAGVVADTQY
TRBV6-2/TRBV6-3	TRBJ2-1	ASSYSGLDSYNEQF
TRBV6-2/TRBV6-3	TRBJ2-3	ASSRGADTQY
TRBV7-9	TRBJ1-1	ASSLVSGLEAF